This entry lists 24 T cell receptor beta chains sequenced from one sample in a study of T cell changes during pregnancy in multiple sclerosis. The data were produced by immunoSEQ multiplex PCR, yet TCRdb's version contains in-frame clones alone and is incomplete. The sample yields about 94,000 clones, 93% seen once. The sample here was peripheral blood, taken after pregnancy. All receptors derive from a female donor with multiple sclerosis, enrolled in a pregnancy study.

The chain combines TRBV7-2 with TRBJ2-1, with TRBD1 matching 7 bases. The germline V gene encodes CDR1 SGHTA and CDR2 FQGNSA. V shed 6 bases, J shed 4 bases, and the junction held 6 bases outside the gene matches. This CDR3 has 14 amino acids. The CDR3: CASRTGFGYNEQFF. The CDR3, as DNA: TGTGCCAGCAGGACAGGGTTTGGGTACAATGAGCAGTTCTTC.

The J gene is TRBJ2-5, the V gene TRBV9, with 10 nucleotides matching TRBD1. The CDR3 has 14 amino acids. Looked up from germline, CDR1 is SGDLS and CDR2 is YYNGEE. J gave up 4 bases and V 2 bases, and 2 bases lay outside the gene matches. The CDR3 DNA sequence: TGTGCCAGCAGCGTGACAGGGGGCGTAGAGACCCAGTACTTC. Its protein is CASSVTGGVETQYF.

In this sample, this clone turned up a few times. The J gene is TRBJ1-5, the V gene TRBV4-1, with 8 bases matching TRBD1. V lost 4 bases, J lost 0 bases, and 5 bases stayed unmatched. Looked up from germline, CDR1 is MGHRA and CDR2 is YSYEKL. This CDR3 comprises 16 residues. The CDR3 nucleotides read TGCGCCAGCAGCCCTGGAACAGGGGGTAGCAATCAGCCCCAGCATTTT. This encodes CASSPGTGGSNQPQHF.

This clone appeared a single time. The chain is built from TRBV4-1 and TRBJ2-7, with unresolved D. The CDR3 totals 15 residues. Per germline, CDR1 MGHRA and CDR2 YSYEKL. V was trimmed by 1 base and J by 6 bases, leaving 16 bases between them. The CDR3 reads CASSQGATVSREQYF. The CDR3 DNA is TGCGCCAGCAGCCAAGGAGCGACCGTCTCTCGCGAGCAGTACTTC.

The chain carries TRBV5-5 and TRBJ2-7; D perhaps matches TRBD1 (5 bases). This CDR3 has 15 residues. CDR1 is SGHKS, CDR2 YYEKEE, per germline (reference sequence). The ends were cut back, 3 bases at V and 2 bases at J, with 15 bases in the middle. CDR3 sequence: CASSYRAGSPYEQYF. The CDR3 DNA sequence: TGTGCCAGCAGCTACCGAGCAGGGTCCCCCTACGAGCAGTACTTC.

V is TRBV28 and J is TRBJ2-7, with D maybe TRBD1 (6 bases). Between the trimmed V and J ends, which lost 8 bases and 2 bases, there was a span of 19 bases. CDR1 and CDR2 from the germline V gene are MDHEN and SYDVKM. The CDR3 is 15 amino acids. The CDR3 nucleotides read TGTGCCAGCGCCGAGGAACAGGGTCACACCTACGAGCAGTACTTC. Translation gives CASAEEQGHTYEQYF. Full variable domain (missing parts from reference TRBV28 and TRBJ2-7): DVKVTQSSRYLVKRTGEKVFLECVQDMDHENMFWYRQDPGLGLRLIYFSYDVKMKEKGDIPEGYSVSREKKERFSLILESASTNQTSMYLCASAEEQGHTYEQYFGPGTRLTVT.

V is TRBV27 and J is TRBJ2-3, with D possibly matching TRBD2 (5 bases). V was pared by 6 bases and J by 3 bases, with 28 bases between. Per the germline V gene, CDR1 is MNHEY and CDR2 is SMNVEV (reference sequence). This CDR3 contains 19 residues. The CDR3 loop reads CASSFKGVGSRRGTDTQYF. CDR3 nucleotide sequence: TGTGCCAGCAGCTTTAAAGGAGTAGGGTCGAGACGGGGTACAGATACGCAGTATTTT.

This chain links TRBV4-3 with TRBJ1-5, with D possibly being TRBD1 (5 bases). Trimming removed 0 bases from V and 6 bases from J, with 12 bases in between. The CDR3 spans 15 residues. The germline V gene has CDR1 LGHNA and CDR2 YSLEER. This CDR3 is CASSQDQGEFQPQHF. The CDR3 DNA is TGCGCCAGCAGCCAAGATCAGGGTGAGTTTCAGCCCCAGCATTTT.

This chain connects TRBV9 to TRBJ2-1; TRBD2 matches at 7 bases. Germline V gives CDR1 SGDLS, CDR2 YYNGEE. The CDR3 covers 16 residues. J lost 7 bases, V lost 4 bases, and 14 bases had no gene match. This CDR3 reads CASSPVSGLVSNEQFF. The CDR3, as DNA: TGTGCCAGCAGCCCCGTGAGCGGACTAGTCAGTAATGAGCAGTTCTTC. The complete variable domain, with remaining parts taken from reference TRBV9 and TRBJ2-1, reads DSGVTQTPKHLITATGQRVTLRCSPRSGDLSVYWYQQSLDQGLQFLIQYYNGEERAKGNILERFSAQQFPDLHSELNLSSLELGDSALYFCASSPVSGLVSNEQFFGPGTRLTVL.

The V and J genes are TRBV30 and TRBJ2-5; 7 bases fit TRBD2. The V gene's germline CDR1 is GTSNPN and CDR2 SVGIG (reference sequence). This CDR3 contains 14 residues. V gave up 3 bases and J gave up 6 bases; unmatched junction bases: 10. The CDR3 reads CAWSPQTSMQTQYF. CDR3 nucleotide sequence: TGTGCCTGGAGCCCCCAGACTAGCATGCAGACCCAGTACTTC.

Only one count was recorded for this clone. This sequence joins TRBV14 and TRBJ1-1, with a weak D call TRBD1 (6 bases). The CDR3 has 12 residues. The germline V gene has CDR1 SGHDN and CDR2 FVKESK. The germline V and J ends were trimmed by 0 bases and 11 bases, with 10 bases remaining between them. Here the CDR3 reads CASSQDTGSAFF. In DNA, the CDR3 is TGTGCCAGCAGCCAAGATACAGGGAGCGCTTTCTTT.

The genes are TRBV6-1 and TRBJ1-2; 8 bases match TRBD1. The trim removed 3 bases at V and 5 bases at J, leaving 5 bases unmatched. This CDR3 is built from 14 residues. Germline values: CDR1 MNHNS, CDR2 SASEGT. The CDR3 coding sequence is TGTGCCAGCAGTGATACAGGGGGTTTTTATGGCTACACCTTC. It is translated as CASSDTGGFYGYTF.

J is TRBJ2-5 and V is TRBV11-2; D is perhaps TRBD2 (6 bases). Germline assignment: CDR1 SGHAT and CDR2 FQNNGV. This CDR3 region has 15 residues. Deletions cut 5 bases from V and 7 bases from J, with 20 bases between. As DNA, the CDR3 is TGTGCCAGCAGCGCCTGGGAGGCAGGGAAAGTGACCCAGTACTTC. Translating it yields CASSAWEAGKVTQYF.

This chain links TRBV15 with TRBJ2-5; TRBD2 matches at 7 bases. The V segment lost 0 bases and the J segment 4 bases; nucleotides outside the gene matches: 8. Germline V gene lookup returns CDR1 LNHNV and CDR2 YYDKDF (reference sequence). The CDR3 runs 16 residues. The CDR3 sequence is CATSRDVPGGGETQYF. CDR3 nucleotides: TGTGCCACCAGCAGAGATGTTCCGGGAGGCGGAGAGACCCAGTACTTC.

This chain uses TRBV10-3 with TRBJ2-3, with 9 bases fitting TRBD2. The CDR3 totals 16 residues. Germline V gives CDR1 ENHRY, CDR2 SYGVKD. The V gene end was trimmed by 6 bases and the J gene end by 2 bases; junction bases not matched to a gene: 9. The CDR3 nucleotides are TGTGCCATCAGGGGTGGCGGGAGGGCCTCCACAGATACGCAGTATTTT. Amino acid sequence: CAIRGGGRASTDTQYF.

This clone was seen only once. The chain links TRBV27 to TRBJ2-7; TRBD1 agrees at 7 bases. The CDR3 has 14 residues. V dropped 5 bases and J dropped 2; count of bases not matched to a gene: 6. Per the germline V gene, CDR1 is MNHEY and CDR2 is SMNVEV (reference sequence). CDR3 DNA: TGTGCCAGCAGTACAGGGGTTGCTACCTACGAGCAGTACTTC. Its protein is CASSTGVATYEQYF.

The chain has TRBV28 and TRBJ2-1; 8 bases line up with TRBD2. Trimming cost V 7 bases and J 6 bases; bases outside gene matches: 8. CDR3 size: 14 residues. Germline CDR1 MDHEN, CDR2 SYDVKM. CDR3 DNA sequence: TGTGCCAGCACTGAAGCGGGAGTGGTCAATGAGCAGTTCTTC. Translation: CASTEAGVVNEQFF.

This chain's CDR3 is CASSLVSLAGDNEQFF. CDR3 nucleotides: TGTGCCAGCAGCTTAGTGAGTCTAGCGGGAGACAATGAGCAGTTCTTC. This sequence joins TRBV7-2 and TRBJ2-1; 10 nucleotides align to TRBD2. CDR1 is SGHTA and CDR2 is FQGNSA in the germline V gene. The CDR3 consists of 16 residues. Germline trimming cut 1 base from V and 5 bases from J; bases unmatched to any gene: 5. Using reference TRBV7-2 and TRBJ2-1 for the parts outside the CDR3, the full variable domain is GAGVSQSPSNKVTEKGKDVELRCDPISGHTALYWYRQSLGQGLEFLIYFQGNSAPDKSGLPSDRFSAERTGGSVSTLTIQRTQQEDSAVYLCASSLVSLAGDNEQFFGPGTRLTVL.

This chain uses TRBV30 with TRBJ1-2; 8 nucleotides line up with TRBD1. The germline V gene has CDR1 GTSNPN and CDR2 SVGIG (reference sequence). Unmatched junction bases numbered 6, after V lost 2 bases and J lost 4 bases. The CDR3 loop spans 14 amino acids. The CDR3 here is CAWSNRGWGYGYTF. The DNA of the CDR3 is TGTGCCTGGAGTAACAGGGGGTGGGGCTATGGCTACACCTTC.

This clone was detected once. The V gene is TRBV5-4, the J gene TRBJ1-2, with unresolved D. The ends were cut back, 4 bases at V and 4 bases at J, with 11 bases in the middle. CDR1 is SGHNT and CDR2 is YYREEE in the germline V gene (reference sequence). This CDR3 region has 13 residues. DNA of the CDR3: TGTGCCAGCAGCCCCGAGGGATTCTATGGCTACACCTTC. Its translation: CASSPEGFYGYTF.

The rearrangement links TRBV5-4 to TRBJ2-5, with 8 positions matching TRBD2. CDR1 and CDR2 from the germline V gene are SGHNT and YYREEE (reference sequence). With 0 bases clipped from V and 5 bases from J, the junction kept 6 bases outside the gene matches. The CDR3 runs to 15 residues. The CDR3 here is CASSLGGLGVETQYF. In DNA, the CDR3 is TGTGCCAGCAGCTTGGGGGGACTAGGCGTTGAGACCCAGTACTTC.

The genes are TRBV30 and TRBJ1-1, with D uncertain. V was trimmed by 0 bases and J by 6 bases, leaving 8 bases between them. From germline, CDR1 is GTSNPN and CDR2 SVGIG (reference sequence). This CDR3 has 12 amino acids. As DNA, the CDR3 is TGTGCCTGGAGTGTCTCAGGATCTGAAGCTTTCTTT. Amino acid sequence: CAWSVSGSEAFF.

This chain uses TRBV7-8 with TRBJ1-3; 9 bases match TRBD1. CDR3 length: 17 residues. The germline V gene has CDR1 SGHVS and CDR2 FQNEAQ. Trimming at V came to 1 base and at J to 3 bases, leaving 7 bases not matched to a gene. The CDR3 nucleotides are TGTGCCAGCAGCTTAGTCCACAGGGGGCGTGATGGAAACACCATATATTTT. This sequence encodes CASSLVHRGRDGNTIYF. The full variable domain, in which reference TRBV7-8 and TRBJ1-3 provide the parts outside the CDR3, is GAGVSQSPRYKVAKRGQDVALRCDPISGHVSLFWYQQALGQGPEFLTYFQNEAQLDKSGLPSDRFFAERPEGSVSTLKIQRTQQEDSAVYLCASSLVHRGRDGNTIYFGEGSWLTVV.

The chain is built from TRBV28 and TRBJ2-7; 9 nucleotides line up with TRBD2. V lost 5 bases and J lost 5; bases outside the gene matches: 4. Germline CDR1 is MDHEN and CDR2 is SYDVKM. This CDR3 comprises 13 residues. CDR3 region: CASSIPSGNEQYF. The CDR3 coding sequence is TGTGCCAGCAGTATCCCTAGCGGGAACGAGCAGTACTTC.